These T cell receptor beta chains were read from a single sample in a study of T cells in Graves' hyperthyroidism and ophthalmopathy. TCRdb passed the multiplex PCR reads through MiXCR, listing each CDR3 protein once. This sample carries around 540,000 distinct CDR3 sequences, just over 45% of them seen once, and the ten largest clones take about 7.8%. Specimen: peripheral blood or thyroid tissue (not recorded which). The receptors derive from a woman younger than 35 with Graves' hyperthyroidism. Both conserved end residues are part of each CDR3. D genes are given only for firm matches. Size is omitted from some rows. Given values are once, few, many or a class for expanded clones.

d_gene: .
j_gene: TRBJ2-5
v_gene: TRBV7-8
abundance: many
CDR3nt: TGTGCCAGCAGCTTACTGTGGGAGACCCAGTACTTC
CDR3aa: CASSLLWETQYF

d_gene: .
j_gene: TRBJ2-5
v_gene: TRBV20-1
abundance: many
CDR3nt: TGCAGTGCTAGAGATCAAGGGGGAGGAGAGACCCAGTACTTC
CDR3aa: CSARDQGGGETQYF

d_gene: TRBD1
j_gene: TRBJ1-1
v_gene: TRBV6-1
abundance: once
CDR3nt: TGTGCCAGCAGGGACAGGGGGCAAGCTTTAAACACTGAAGCTTTCTTT
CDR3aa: CASRDRGQALNTEAFF

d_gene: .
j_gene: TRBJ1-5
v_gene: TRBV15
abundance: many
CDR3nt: TGTGCCACCAGCAGAGAGCCCGAGTCGGGCAATCAGCCCCAGCATTTT
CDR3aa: CATSREPESGNQPQHF

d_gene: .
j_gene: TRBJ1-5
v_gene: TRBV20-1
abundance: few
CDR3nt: TGCAGTGCTAGACTCGGGGGAGTCGGCAATCAGCCCCAGCATTTT
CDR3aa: CSARLGGVGNQPQHF

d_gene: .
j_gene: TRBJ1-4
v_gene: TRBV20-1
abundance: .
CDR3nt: TGCAGTGCTAGAGTTTCCGAGGCTAATGAAAAACTGTTTTTT
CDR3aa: CSARVSEANEKLFF

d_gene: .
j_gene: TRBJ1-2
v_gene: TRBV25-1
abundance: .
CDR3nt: TGTGCCAGTTACGGGATCTATGGCTACACCTTC
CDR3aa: CASYGIYGYTF

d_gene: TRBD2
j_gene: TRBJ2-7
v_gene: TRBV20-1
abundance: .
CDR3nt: TGCAGTGCTAAGGACAGCCGGACCGGGACTAGCGTCTCCGAGCAGTACTTC
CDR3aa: CSAKDSRTGTSVSEQYF

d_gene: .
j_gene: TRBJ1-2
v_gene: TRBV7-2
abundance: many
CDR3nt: TGTGCCAGCAGTCCTCGACAGTTAAGCTATGGCTACACCTTC
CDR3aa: CASSPRQLSYGYTF

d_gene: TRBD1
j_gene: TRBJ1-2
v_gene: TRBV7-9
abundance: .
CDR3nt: TGTGCCAGCTCCCCCGGGGGACAGGCTAACTATGGCTACACCTTC
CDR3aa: CASSPGGQANYGYTF

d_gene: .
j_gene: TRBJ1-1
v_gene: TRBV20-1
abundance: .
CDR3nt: TGCAGTGGAAACACTGAAGCTTTCTTT
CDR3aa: CSGNTEAFF

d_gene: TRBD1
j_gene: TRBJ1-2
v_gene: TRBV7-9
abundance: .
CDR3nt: TGTACCAGCAGCTTAGGCTCAGGGGGAGGAGAAGGCTACACCTTC
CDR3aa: CTSSLGSGGGEGYTF

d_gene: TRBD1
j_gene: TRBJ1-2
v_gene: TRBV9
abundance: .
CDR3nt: TGTGCCAGCAGCCAAGCGGACAGGGATGCAGACGGGGGCTACACCTTC
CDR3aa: CASSQADRDADGGYTF

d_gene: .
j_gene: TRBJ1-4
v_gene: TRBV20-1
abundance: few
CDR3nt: TGCAGTGCTAGAGACAGGGGCCATGAAAAACTGTTTTTT
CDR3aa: CSARDRGHEKLFF

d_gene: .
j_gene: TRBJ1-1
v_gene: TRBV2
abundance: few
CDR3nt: TGTGCCAGCGGGATAAGGGCTTTCTTT
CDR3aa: CASGIRAFF

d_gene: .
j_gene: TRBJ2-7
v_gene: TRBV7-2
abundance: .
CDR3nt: TGTGCCAGCAGCTTATCCTTGACAGGCTCCTACGAGCAGTACTTC
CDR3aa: CASSLSLTGSYEQYF

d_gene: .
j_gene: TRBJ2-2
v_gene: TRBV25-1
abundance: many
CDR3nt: TGTGCCAGCAGTGAACAGGACACCGGGGAGCTGTTTTTT
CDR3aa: CASSEQDTGELFF